This T cell receptor (beta chain) was recorded in a study of cytomegalovirus exposure and HLA in healthy donors. Study outcomes and limitations: Most CMV-associated TCR beta chains were later found to appear HLA-restricted.

CDR3 length: 16 residues. Germline CDR1 LNHDA, CDR2 SQIVND (reference sequence). V lost 3 bases and J lost 6; bases outside the gene matches: 9. Comment on this clone: What it recognizes is unknown.

Use of 60 Vbeta and 13 Jbeta primers characterized the PCR. Data came from immunoSEQ multiplex PCR; TCRdb stores just in-frame clones and leaves some out. The data contain approximately 190,000 clones, around 81% of them singletons. This receptor was taken from a woman aged 18 to 35 in good health and CMV-seropositive. The chain combines TRBV19 with TRBJ1-4; TRBD1 aligns across 8 bases. Material for sequencing was PBMCs. The CDR3 DNA reads as TGTGCCAGTAGTATGGGATTCGACAGGGGATATGAAAAACTGTTTTTT. Translating it yields CASSMGFDRGYEKLFF.